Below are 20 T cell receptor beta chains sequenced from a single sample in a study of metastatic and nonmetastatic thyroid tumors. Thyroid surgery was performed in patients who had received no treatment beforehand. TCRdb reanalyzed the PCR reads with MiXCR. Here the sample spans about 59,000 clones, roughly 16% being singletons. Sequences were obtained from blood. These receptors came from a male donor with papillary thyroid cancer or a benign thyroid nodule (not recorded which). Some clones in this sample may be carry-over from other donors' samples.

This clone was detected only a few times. The CDR3 here is CASRRSSGRPPAGEQYF. The CDR3 DNA sequence: TGTGCCAGCAGGAGATCTAGCGGGAGGCCCCCAGCGGGGGAGCAGTACTTC. The chain joins TRBV6-1 to TRBJ2-7, with 11 bases that match TRBD2. Unmatched junction bases numbered 17, after V lost 6 bases and J lost 7 bases. In germline, CDR1 is MNHNS, CDR2 SASEGT. The CDR3 consists of 17 residues.

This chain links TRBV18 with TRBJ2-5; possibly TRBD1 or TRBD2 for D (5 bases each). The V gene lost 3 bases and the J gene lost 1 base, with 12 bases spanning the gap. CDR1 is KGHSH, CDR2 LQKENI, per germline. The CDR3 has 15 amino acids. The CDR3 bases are TGTGCCAGCTCACCTACCGGGACGGTCCAAGAGACCCAGTACTTC. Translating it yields CASSPTGTVQETQYF.

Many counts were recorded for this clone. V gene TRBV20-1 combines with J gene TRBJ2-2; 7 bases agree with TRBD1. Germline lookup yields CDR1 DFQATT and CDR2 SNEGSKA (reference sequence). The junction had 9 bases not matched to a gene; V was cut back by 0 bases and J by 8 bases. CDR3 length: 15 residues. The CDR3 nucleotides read TGCAGTGCTAGAGATACAGCAGGGGGTATGGGGGAGCTGTTTTTT. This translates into CSARDTAGGMGELFF.

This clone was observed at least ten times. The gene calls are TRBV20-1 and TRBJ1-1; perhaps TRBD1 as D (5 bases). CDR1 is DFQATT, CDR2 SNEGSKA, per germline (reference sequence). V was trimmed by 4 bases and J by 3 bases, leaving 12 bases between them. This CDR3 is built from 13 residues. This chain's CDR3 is CSANHGGDTEAFF. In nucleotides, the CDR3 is TGCAGTGCTAATCATGGGGGGGACACTGAAGCTTTCTTT.

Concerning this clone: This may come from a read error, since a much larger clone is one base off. CDR3 nucleotides: TGCAGTGCTATGGCCGGCTCGAAGGATGAGCAGTTCTTC. Translating it yields CSAMAGSKDEQFF. The chain is built from TRBV20-1 and TRBJ2-1; the D is unclear. Trimming stripped 4 bases from V and 8 bases from J, with 15 bases between. There are 13 residues in the CDR3. Germline lookup yields CDR1 DFQATT and CDR2 SNEGSKA (reference sequence).

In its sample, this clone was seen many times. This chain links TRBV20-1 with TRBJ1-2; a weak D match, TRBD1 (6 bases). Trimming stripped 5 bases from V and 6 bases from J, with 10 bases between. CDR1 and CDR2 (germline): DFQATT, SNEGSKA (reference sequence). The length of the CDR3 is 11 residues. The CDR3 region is CSALRDNGYTF. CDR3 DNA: TGCAGTGCTCTACGGGACAATGGCTACACCTTC.

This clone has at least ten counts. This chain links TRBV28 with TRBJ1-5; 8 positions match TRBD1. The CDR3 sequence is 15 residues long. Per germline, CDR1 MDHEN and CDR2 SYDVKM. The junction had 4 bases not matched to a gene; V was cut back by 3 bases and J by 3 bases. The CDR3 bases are TGTGCCAGCAGTTTGGGGACAGGCAACAATCAGCCCCAGCATTTT. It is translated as CASSLGTGNNQPQHF.

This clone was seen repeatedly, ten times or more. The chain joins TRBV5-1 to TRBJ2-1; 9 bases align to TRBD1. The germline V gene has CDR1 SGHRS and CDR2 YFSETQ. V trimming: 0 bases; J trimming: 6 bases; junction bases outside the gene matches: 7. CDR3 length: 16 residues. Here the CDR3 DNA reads TGCGCCAGCAGCTTGGTAATGGGACAGGGCCCCAATGAGCAGTTCTTC. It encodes CASSLVMGQGPNEQFF. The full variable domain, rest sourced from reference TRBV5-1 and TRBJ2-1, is KAGVTQTPRYLIKTRGQQVTLSCSPISGHRSVSWYQQTPGQGLQFLFEYFSETQRNKGNFPGRFSGRQFSNSRSEMNVSTLELGDSALYLCASSLVMGQGPNEQFFGPGTRLTVL.

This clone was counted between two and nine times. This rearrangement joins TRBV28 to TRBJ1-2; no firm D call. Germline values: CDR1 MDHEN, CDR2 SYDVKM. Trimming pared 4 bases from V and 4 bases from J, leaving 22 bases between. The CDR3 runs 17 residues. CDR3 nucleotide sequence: TGTGCCAGCAGTTCGCCGTTCGTAGTAGGGTCCCGCTATGGCTACACCTTC. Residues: CASSSPFVVGSRYGYTF.

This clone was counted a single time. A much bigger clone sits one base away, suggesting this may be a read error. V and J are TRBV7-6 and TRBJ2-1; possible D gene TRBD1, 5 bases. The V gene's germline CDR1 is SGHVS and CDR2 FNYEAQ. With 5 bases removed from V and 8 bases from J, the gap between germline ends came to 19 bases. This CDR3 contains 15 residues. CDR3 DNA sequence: TGTGCCAGCAGCGCCAAGGGGTGGGCTAACGATGAGCAGTTCTTC. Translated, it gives CASSAKGWANDEQFF.

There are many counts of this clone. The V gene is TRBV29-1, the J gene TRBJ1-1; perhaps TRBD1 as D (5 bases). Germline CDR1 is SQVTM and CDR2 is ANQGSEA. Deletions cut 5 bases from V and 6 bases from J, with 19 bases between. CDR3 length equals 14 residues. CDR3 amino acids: CSVSGGSGGAEAFF. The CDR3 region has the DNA TGCAGCGTTTCCGGGGGTTCGGGTGGGGCTGAAGCTTTCTTT.

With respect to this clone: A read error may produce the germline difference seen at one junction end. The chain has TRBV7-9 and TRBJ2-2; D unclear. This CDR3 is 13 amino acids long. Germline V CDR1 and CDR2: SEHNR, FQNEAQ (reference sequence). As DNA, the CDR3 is TGTGCCAGCAGCTTAAAGAGCACCTGGGAGCTGTTTTTT. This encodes CASSLKSTWELFF.

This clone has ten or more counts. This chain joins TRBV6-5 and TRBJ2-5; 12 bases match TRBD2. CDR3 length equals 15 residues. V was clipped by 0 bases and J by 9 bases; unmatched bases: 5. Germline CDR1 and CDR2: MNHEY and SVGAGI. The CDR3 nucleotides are TGTGCCAGCAGTTACTCTGGACTAGCGGGAACGGCCCAGTACTTC. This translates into CASSYSGLAGTAQYF.

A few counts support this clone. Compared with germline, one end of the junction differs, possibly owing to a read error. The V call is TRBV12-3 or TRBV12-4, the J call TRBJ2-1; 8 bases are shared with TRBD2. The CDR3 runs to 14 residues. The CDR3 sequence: CASNEQAGENEKFF. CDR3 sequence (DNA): TGTGCCAGCAATGAACAAGCGGGAGAAAATGAGAAGTTCTTC.

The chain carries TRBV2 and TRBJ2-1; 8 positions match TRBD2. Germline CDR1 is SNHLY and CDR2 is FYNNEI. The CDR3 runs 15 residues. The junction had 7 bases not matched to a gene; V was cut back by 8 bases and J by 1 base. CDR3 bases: TGTGCCAGCTCCGGCGGGGGGCAATCCTACAATGAGCAGTTCTTC. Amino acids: CASSGGGQSYNEQFF.

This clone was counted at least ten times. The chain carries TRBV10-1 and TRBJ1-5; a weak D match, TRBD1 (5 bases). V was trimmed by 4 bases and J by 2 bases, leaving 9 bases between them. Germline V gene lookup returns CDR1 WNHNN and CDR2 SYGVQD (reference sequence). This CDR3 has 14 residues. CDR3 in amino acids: CASSGGDRNQPQHF. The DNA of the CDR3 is TGCGCCAGCAGTGGAGGGGATCGCAATCAGCCCCAGCATTTT.

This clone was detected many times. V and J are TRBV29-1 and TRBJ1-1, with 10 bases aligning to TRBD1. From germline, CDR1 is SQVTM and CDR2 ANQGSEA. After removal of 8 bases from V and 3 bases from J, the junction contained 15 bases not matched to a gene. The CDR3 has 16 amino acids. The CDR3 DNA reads TGCAGCACAGATCCCCGGGACAGGGGTTTGGACACTGAAGCTTTCTTT. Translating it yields CSTDPRDRGLDTEAFF.

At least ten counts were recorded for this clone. The CDR3 loop reads CASSDGSTDTQYF. The CDR3 nucleotides read TGTGCCAGCAGTGACGGGAGCACAGATACGCAGTATTTT. V gene TRBV6-4 combines with J gene TRBJ2-3; D not resolved. Trimming removed 2 bases at V and 0 bases at J, with 3 bases between. There are 13 residues in the CDR3. CDR1 MRHNA and CDR2 SNTAGT come from the germline V gene.

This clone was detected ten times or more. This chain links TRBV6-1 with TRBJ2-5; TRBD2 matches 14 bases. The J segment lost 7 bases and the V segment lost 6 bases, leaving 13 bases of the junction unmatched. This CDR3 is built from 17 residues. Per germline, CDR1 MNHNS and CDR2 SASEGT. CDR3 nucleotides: TGTGCCAGCAGCCCCGGGACTAGCGGGGGCGGAAGGGGGACCCAGTACTTC. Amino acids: CASSPGTSGGGRGTQYF.

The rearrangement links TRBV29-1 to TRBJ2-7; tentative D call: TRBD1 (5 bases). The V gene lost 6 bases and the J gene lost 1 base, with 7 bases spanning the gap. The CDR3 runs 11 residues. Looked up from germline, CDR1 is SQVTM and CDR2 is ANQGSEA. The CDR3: CSVGHSYEQYF. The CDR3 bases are TGCAGCGTCGGACATTCCTACGAGCAGTACTTC.